The 10 T cell receptor beta chains presented below share a single source sample, sequenced in a study of shared clonotypes between healthy human individuals. The method was immunoSEQ multiplex PCR; TCRdb's version includes in-frame clones alone and lacks a portion of them. The table has over a million clones, approximately 72% seen once. Sequencing was done on a sample of memory CD4+ T cells sorted from blood. Subset indicated: CD45RA-negative fraction. The receptors were sampled from a man between 18 and 29 years old in good health.

The V and J genes are TRBV28 and TRBJ2-5, with D tentatively TRBD2 (5 bases). Germline V gene data show CDR1 as MDHEN and CDR2 as SYDVKM. The CDR3 spans 13 residues. V was pared by 3 bases and J by 4 bases, with 9 bases between. CDR3 region: CASSFSLAETQYF. The CDR3 DNA follows: TGTGCCAGCAGTTTCAGTCTAGCAGAGACCCAGTACTTC.

This clone was recorded once. A much larger clone lies one base from this, so it may be a read error. Other nucleotide sequences from this sample produce the same CDR3. The rearrangement joins TRBV6-5 to TRBJ1-5; D remains unclear. CDR1 is MNHEY, CDR2 SVGAGI, per germline. V lost 4 bases, J lost 0 bases, and 4 bases lay in between. The CDR3 covers 13 residues. CDR3 nucleotides: TGTGCCAGCAGTTTTGATAGCAATCAGCCCCAGCATTTT. Amino acid sequence: CASSFDSNQPQHF.

This clone appeared once. The chain couples TRBV28 to TRBJ1-1, with TRBD1 matching over 7 bases. The CDR3 totals 13 residues. The V segment lost 2 bases and the J segment 4 bases; nucleotides outside the gene matches: 1. The germline CDR1 and CDR2 sequences are MDHEN and SYDVKM. In DNA, the CDR3 is TGTGCCAGCAGTTTACCAGGGGGCACTGAAGCTTTCTTT. This encodes CASSLPGGTEAFF.

This clone was found a few times. The V gene is TRBV2, the J gene TRBJ2-1, with TRBD2 identical over 7 bases. Germline values: CDR1 SNHLY, CDR2 FYNNEI. V gave up 0 bases and J gave up 5 bases; unmatched junction bases: 10. This CDR3 is 17 amino acids long. CDR3 nucleotides: TGTGCCAGCAGTGAAGCGCTTCGGGCTAGCGGTAACAATGAGCAGTTCTTC. Translated, it gives CASSEALRASGNNEQFF.

This rearrangement joins TRBV7-2 to TRBJ1-2; D is unclear. The CDR3 runs to 17 residues. V shed 2 bases and J shed 2 bases, with 18 bases lying between them. Per germline, CDR1 SGHTA and CDR2 FQGNSA. As DNA, the CDR3 is TGTGCCAGCAGCTTATATAAGGCGGTGGCAGTCAACTATGGCTACACCTTC. This gives the protein CASSLYKAVAVNYGYTF.

This clone was recorded only once. Within the sample, other DNA sequences also encode this same CDR3. The genes are TRBV7-2 and TRBJ2-7, with D perhaps TRBD1 (5 bases). CDR3 length: 13 residues. The V gene's germline CDR1 is SGHTA and CDR2 FQGNSA. The ends were cut back, 3 bases at V and 2 bases at J, with 8 bases in the middle. The CDR3 nucleotides read TGTGCCAGCAGCTTCGGCAGGGCCTACGAGCAGTACTTC. Translation: CASSFGRAYEQYF.

The chain carries TRBV10-3 and TRBJ1-3, with unresolved D. V dropped 4 bases and J dropped 7 bases, with 8 bases sitting between them. This CDR3 has 12 residues. CDR1 is ENHRY, CDR2 SYGVKD, per germline. DNA of the CDR3: TGTGCCATCAGTGGGGGAGGGAACACCATATATTTT. Its protein is CAISGGGNTIYF.

This clone was counted many times. The genes are TRBV29-1 and TRBJ2-7; 11 bases fit TRBD1. V dropped 7 bases and J dropped 6; count of bases not matched to a gene: 11. CDR3 length: 14 amino acids. Per germline, CDR1 SQVTM and CDR2 ANQGSEA. CDR3 protein: CSARGTGGAGEQYF. In nucleotides, the CDR3 is TGCAGCGCCCGCGGGACAGGGGGTGCCGGCGAGCAGTACTTC.

The chain links TRBV2 to TRBJ2-3, with D maybe TRBD2 (6 bases). The CDR3 loop spans 16 amino acids. Germline CDR1 is SNHLY and CDR2 is FYNNEI. The V gene lost 5 bases and the J gene lost 4 bases, with 19 bases spanning the gap. CDR3 region: CASSRRGSFSADTQYF. The CDR3 region has the DNA TGTGCCAGCAGTCGCCGGGGGTCCTTTTCGGCAGATACGCAGTATTTT. Using reference TRBV2 and TRBJ2-3 for the parts outside the CDR3, the full variable domain is EPEVTQTPSHQVTQMGQEVILRCVPISNHLYFYWYRQILGQKVEFLVSFYNNEISEKSEIFDDQFSVERPDGSNFTLKIRSTKLEDSAMYFCASSRRGSFSADTQYFGPGTRLTVL.

Only one count was recorded for this clone. A far bigger clonotype differs at one base, so this is likely a read error. This chain connects TRBV6-5 to TRBJ2-1; 11 nucleotides agree with TRBD2. The CDR3 sequence is 15 residues long. Germline loops: CDR1 MNHEY, CDR2 SVGAGI. Unmatched junction bases numbered 1, after V lost 2 bases and J lost 4 bases. CDR3 residues: CASSYASGRYNEQFF. The CDR3 DNA reads as TGTGCCAGCAGTTACGCTAGCGGGAGGTACAATGAGCAGTTCTTC.